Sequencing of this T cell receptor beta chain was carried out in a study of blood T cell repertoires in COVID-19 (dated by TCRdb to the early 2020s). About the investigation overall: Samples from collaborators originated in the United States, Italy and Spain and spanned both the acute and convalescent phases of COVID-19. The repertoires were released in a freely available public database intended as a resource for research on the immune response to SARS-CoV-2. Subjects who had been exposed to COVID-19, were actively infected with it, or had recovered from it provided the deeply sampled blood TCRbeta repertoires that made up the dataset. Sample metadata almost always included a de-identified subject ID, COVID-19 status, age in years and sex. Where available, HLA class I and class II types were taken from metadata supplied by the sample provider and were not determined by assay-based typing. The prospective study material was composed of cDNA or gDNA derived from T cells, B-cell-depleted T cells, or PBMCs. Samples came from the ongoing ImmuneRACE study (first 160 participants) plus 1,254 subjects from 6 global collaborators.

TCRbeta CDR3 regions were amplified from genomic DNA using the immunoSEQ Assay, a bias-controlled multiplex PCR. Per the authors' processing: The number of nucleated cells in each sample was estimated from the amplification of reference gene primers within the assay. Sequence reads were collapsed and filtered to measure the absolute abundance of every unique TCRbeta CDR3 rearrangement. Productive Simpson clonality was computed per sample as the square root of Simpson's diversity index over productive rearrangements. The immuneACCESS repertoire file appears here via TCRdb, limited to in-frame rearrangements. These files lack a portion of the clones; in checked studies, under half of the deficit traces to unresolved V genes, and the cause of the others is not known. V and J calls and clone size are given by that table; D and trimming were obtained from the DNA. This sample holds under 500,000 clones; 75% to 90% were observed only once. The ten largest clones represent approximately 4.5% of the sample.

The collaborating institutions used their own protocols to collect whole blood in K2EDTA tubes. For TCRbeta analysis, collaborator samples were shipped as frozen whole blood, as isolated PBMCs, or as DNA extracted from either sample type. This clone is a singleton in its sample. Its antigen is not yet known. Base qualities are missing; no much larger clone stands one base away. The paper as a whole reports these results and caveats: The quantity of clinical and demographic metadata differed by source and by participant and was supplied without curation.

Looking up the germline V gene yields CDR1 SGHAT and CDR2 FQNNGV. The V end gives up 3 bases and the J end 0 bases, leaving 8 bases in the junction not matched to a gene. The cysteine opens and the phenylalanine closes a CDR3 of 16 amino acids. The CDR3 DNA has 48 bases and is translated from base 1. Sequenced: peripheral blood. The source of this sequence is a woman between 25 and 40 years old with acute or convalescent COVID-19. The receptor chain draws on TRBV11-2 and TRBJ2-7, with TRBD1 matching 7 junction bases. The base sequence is TGTGCCAGCAGCTTGTCCCCGGGACAGACCTCCTACGAGCAGTACTTC. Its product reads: CASSLSPGQTSYEQYF.